The clone carrying this TCR beta chain was detected only a few times. Its antigen is still unknown. Amplification of TCR alpha and beta CDR3 regions from RNA used iRepertoire nested multiplex PCR. TCRdb re-called the multiplex PCR reads through MiXCR, storing one row per CDR3 protein. The sample lists 400,000 or so distinct CDR3 sequences; about two fifths were seen once. These data originate in a study of glioma-infiltrating T cells. Study observations and caveats: Non-neoplastic patients had below-expected tissue-blood divergence, while all gliomas exceeded expectation.

V lost 1 base and J lost 8, with 12 bases in between. The germline gives CDR1 SGHAT, CDR2 FQNNGV. The CDR3 consists of 15 residues. This clonotype originated in a human donor with low-grade glioma or glioblastoma, undergoing nonglioma brain surgery, or in good health (not recorded which). The J gene is TRBJ1-6, the V gene TRBV11-2; D gene unclear. The sequencing input was glioma tissue, nonneoplastic brain tissue, or PBMCs (not recorded which). The CDR3, as DNA: TGTGCCAGCAGCTTAGGGCAGGAGGTGGATTCACCCCTCCACTTT. Protein product: CASSLGQEVDSPLHF.